The table lists the clone carrying this TCR beta chain with a few counts. This entry comes from a study of blood T cell repertoires in COVID-19. V lost 5 bases to trimming and J lost 6 bases; unmatched junction nucleotides: 9. CDR3 length: 15 residues. Germline V gene sequence: CDR1 MDHEN, CDR2 SYDVKM. Clones were sequenced by immunoSEQ multiplex PCR, and TCRdb holds only the in-frame ones, with some missing. The sample holds 270,000 or so clones, roughly 86% seen once. The TCR sequence derives from a woman aged 18 to 35 who had recovered from COVID-19. The chain has TRBV28 and TRBJ2-1, with 8 bases fitting TRBD2. Sequencing used PBMCs or T cells enriched from blood (not recorded which). CDR3 sequence (DNA): TGTGCCAGCAGTCCGGTCAACGGGAGGGCCAATGAGCAGTTCTTC. It is translated as CASSPVNGRANEQFF.